This T cell receptor beta chain is from a study of cytomegalovirus exposure and HLA in healthy donors. Study conclusions and caveats: Sequencing depth roughly uniform across donors was assumed in presence/absence analyses.

Primers for the PCR totalled 60 Vbeta and 13 Jbeta. This table comes from immunoSEQ multiplex PCR, and its TCRdb copy is limited to in-frame clones, with some not included. This repertoire shows some 120,000 clones, roughly 70% found once; its top ten account for more than 6%. A few counts support this clone. The antigen is undetermined. The germline CDR1 and CDR2 sequences are MDHEN and SYDVKM. CDR3 length equals 13 residues. Whereas donors were nominally healthy upon sampling, unrecorded immune exposures were probable. The TCR was taken from a man between 35 and 55 years old in good health and CMV-seropositive. The sequenced sample consisted of PBMCs. J is TRBJ2-5 and V is TRBV28; 7 nucleotides line up with TRBD1. The DNA end lines up better with TRBJ2-7; the J call may be wrong. The CDR3 is CAGGQPGSYEQYF. CDR3 sequence (DNA): TGTGCCGGGGGACAGCCGGGCTCCTACGAGCAGTACTTC.